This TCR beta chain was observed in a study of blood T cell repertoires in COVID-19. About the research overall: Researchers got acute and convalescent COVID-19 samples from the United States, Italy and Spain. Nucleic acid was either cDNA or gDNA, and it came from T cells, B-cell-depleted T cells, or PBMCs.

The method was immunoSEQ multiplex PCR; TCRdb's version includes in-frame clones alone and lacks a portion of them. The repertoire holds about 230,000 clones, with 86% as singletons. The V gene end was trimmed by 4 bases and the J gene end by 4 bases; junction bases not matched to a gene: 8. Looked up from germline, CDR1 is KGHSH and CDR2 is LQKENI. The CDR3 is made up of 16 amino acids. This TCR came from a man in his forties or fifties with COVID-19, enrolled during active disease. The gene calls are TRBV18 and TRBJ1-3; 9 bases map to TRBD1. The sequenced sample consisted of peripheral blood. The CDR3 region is CASSLPGTGNGNTIYF. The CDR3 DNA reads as TGTGCCAGCTCACTACCGGGGACAGGGAACGGAAACACCATATATTTT.